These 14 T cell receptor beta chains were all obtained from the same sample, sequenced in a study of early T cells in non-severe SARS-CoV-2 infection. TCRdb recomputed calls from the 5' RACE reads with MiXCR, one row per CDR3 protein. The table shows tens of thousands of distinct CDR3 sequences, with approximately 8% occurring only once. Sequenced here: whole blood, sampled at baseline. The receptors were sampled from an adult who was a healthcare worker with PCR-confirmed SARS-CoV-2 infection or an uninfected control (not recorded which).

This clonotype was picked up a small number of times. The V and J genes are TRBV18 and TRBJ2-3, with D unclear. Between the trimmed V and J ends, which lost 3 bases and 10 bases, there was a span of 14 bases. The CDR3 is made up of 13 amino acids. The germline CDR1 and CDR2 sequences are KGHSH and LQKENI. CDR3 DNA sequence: TGTGCCAGCTCACCGGATTACCGAGGTGCGCAGTATTTT. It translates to CASSPDYRGAQYF. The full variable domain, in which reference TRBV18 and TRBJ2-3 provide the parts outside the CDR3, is NAGVMQNPRHLVRRRGQEARLRCSPMKGHSHVYWYRQLPEEGLKFMVYLQKENIIDESGMPKERFSAEFPKEGPSILRIQQVVRGDSAAYFCASSPDYRGAQYFGPGTRLTVL.

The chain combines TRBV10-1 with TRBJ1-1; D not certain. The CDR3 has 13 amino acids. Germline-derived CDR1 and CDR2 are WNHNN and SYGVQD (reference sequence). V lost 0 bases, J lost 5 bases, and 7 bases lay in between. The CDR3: CASSESGRTEAFF. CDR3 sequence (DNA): TGCGCCAGCAGTGAGTCAGGAAGAACTGAAGCTTTCTTT.

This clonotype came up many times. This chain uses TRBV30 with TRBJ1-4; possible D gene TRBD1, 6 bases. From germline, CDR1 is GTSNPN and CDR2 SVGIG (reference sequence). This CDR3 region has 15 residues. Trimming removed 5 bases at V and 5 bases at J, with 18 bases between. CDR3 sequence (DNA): TGTGCCTGGGGGACAACCGGGACTCCGAATGAAAAACTGTTTTTT. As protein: CAWGTTGTPNEKLFF.

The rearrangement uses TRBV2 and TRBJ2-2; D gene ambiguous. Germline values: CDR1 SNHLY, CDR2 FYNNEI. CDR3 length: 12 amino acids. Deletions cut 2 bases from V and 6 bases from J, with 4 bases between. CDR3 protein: CASSERSGELFF. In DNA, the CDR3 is TGTGCCAGCAGTGAACGATCCGGGGAGCTGTTTTTT. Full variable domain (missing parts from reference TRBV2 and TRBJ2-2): EPEVTQTPSHQVTQMGQEVILRCVPISNHLYFYWYRQILGQKVEFLVSFYNNEISEKSEIFDDQFSVERPDGSNFTLKIRSTKLEDSAMYFCASSERSGELFFGEGSRLTVL.

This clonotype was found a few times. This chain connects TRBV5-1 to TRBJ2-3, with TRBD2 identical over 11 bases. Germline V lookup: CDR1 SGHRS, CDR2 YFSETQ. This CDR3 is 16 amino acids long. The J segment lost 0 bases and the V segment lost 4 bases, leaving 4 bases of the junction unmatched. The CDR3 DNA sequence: TGCGCCAGCAGCCCCGGACTAGCGGGTAGCACAGATACGCAGTATTTT. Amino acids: CASSPGLAGSTDTQYF.

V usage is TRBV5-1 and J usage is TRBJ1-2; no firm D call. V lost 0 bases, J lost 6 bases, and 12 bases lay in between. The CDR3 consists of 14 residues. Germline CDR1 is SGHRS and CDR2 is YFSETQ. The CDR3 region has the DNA TGCGCCAGCAGCTTGGGCGCGGCATATGATGGCTACACCTTC. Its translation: CASSLGAAYDGYTF.

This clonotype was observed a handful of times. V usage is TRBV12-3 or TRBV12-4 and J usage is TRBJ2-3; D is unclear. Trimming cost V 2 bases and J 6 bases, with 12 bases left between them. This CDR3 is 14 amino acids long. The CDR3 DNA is TGTGCCAGCAGTTTATACCCCCACGTGGATACGCAGTATTTT. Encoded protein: CASSLYPHVDTQYF.

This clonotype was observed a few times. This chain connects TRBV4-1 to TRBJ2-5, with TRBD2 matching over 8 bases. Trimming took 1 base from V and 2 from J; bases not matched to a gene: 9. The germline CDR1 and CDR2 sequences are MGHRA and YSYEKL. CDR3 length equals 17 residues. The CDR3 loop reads CASSQGGSGSLQETQYF. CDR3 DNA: TGCGCCAGCAGCCAAGGAGGAAGCGGGAGCTTACAAGAGACCCAGTACTTC.

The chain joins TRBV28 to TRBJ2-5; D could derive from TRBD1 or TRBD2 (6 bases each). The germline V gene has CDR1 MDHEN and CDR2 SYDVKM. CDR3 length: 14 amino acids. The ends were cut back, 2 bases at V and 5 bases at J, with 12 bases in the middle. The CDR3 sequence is CASSLGGLSETQYF. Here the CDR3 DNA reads TGTGCCAGCAGTTTAGGGGGGCTGTCCGAGACCCAGTACTTC.

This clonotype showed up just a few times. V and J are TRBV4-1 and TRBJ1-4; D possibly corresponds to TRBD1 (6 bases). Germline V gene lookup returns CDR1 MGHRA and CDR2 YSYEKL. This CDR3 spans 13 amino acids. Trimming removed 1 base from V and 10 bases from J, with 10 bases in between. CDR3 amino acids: CASSQGTDGKLFF. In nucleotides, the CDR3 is TGCGCCAGCAGCCAAGGGACAGACGGAAAACTGTTTTTT.

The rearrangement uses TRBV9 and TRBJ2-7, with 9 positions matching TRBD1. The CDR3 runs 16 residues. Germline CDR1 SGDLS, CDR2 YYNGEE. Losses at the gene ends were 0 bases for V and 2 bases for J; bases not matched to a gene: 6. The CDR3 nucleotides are TGTGCCAGCAGCGTAGGAGGACAGGGGTCAGCCTACGAGCAGTACTTC. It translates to CASSVGGQGSAYEQYF.

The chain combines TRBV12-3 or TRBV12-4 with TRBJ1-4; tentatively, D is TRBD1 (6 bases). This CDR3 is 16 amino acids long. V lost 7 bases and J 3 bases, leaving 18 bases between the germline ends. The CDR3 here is CASTPAGRTANEKLFF. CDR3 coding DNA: TGTGCCAGCACCCCGGCCGGCAGGACAGCTAATGAAAAACTGTTTTTT.

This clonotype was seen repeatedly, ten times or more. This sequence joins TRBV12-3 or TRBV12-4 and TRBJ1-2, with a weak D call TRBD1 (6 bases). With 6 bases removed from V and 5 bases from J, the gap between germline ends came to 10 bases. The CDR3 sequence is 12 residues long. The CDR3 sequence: CASSQTGYGYTF. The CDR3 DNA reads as TGTGCCAGCAGCCAGACAGGATATGGCTACACCTTC.

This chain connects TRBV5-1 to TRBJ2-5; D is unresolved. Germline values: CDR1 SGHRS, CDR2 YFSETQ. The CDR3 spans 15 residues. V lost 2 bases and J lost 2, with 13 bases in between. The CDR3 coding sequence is TGCGCCAGCAGCTTAGGGTATACCTTACAAGAGACCCAGTACTTC. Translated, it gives CASSLGYTLQETQYF.